These 4 T cell receptor beta chains came from one sample sequenced in a study of identical twins. In TCRdb, the 5' RACE reads were re-called with MiXCR into one record per CDR3 protein. The sample carries 520,000 or so distinct CDR3 sequences, 20% to 25% recorded once. These data were also reused for a study on T cells expressing NK-cell markers.

Sequencing was done on a sample of CD4+ T cells sorted from blood. The source of these receptors is a woman aged 18-29 years in good health.

The V call is TRBV7-2, the J call TRBJ2-7, with TRBD2 matching 8 bases. The junction had 6 bases not matched to a gene; V was cut back by 1 base and J by 7 bases. Germline V gene lookup returns CDR1 SGHTA and CDR2 FQGNSA. This CDR3 comprises 14 residues. CDR3 nucleotide sequence: TGTGCCAGCAGCTTAGAGGGACTAGAAAAGGAGCAGTACTTC. Protein: CASSLEGLEKEQYF. Complete variable domain (other parts from reference TRBV7-2 and TRBJ2-7): GAGVSQSPSNKVTEKGKDVELRCDPISGHTALYWYRQSLGQGLEFLIYFQGNSAPDKSGLPSDRFSAERTGGSVSTLTIQRTQQEDSAVYLCASSLEGLEKEQYFGPGTRLTVT.

The rearrangement joins TRBV5-4 to TRBJ2-5; tentatively, D is TRBD1 (6 bases). The CDR3 spans 15 residues. The V and J ends lost 5 bases and 0 bases respectively, with 14 bases between them. Germline loops: CDR1 SGHNT, CDR2 YYREEE (reference sequence). The CDR3 spells CASSLGATNQETQYF. The CDR3 DNA reads as TGTGCCAGCAGTCTGGGGGCTACCAACCAAGAGACCCAGTACTTC.

The chain is built from TRBV10-1 and TRBJ2-1; no clear D. V was clipped by 0 bases and J by 6 bases, with 3 bases between them. Germline V lookup: CDR1 WNHNN, CDR2 SYGVQD (reference sequence). The CDR3 runs to 12 residues. CDR3 residues: CASSESTNEQFF. The CDR3 nucleotides are TGCGCCAGCAGTGAGTCTACCAATGAGCAGTTCTTC.

The gene calls are TRBV7-9 and TRBJ2-5; a weak D match, TRBD2 (7 bases). CDR3 size: 13 residues. V lost 6 bases to trimming and J lost 5 bases, with 13 bases between them. Germline CDR1 reads SEHNR; CDR2 reads FQNEAQ (reference sequence). CDR3 sequence: CASRRGGKETQYF. The CDR3 nucleotides read TGTGCCAGCAGGAGGGGGGGAAAGGAGACCCAGTACTTC.